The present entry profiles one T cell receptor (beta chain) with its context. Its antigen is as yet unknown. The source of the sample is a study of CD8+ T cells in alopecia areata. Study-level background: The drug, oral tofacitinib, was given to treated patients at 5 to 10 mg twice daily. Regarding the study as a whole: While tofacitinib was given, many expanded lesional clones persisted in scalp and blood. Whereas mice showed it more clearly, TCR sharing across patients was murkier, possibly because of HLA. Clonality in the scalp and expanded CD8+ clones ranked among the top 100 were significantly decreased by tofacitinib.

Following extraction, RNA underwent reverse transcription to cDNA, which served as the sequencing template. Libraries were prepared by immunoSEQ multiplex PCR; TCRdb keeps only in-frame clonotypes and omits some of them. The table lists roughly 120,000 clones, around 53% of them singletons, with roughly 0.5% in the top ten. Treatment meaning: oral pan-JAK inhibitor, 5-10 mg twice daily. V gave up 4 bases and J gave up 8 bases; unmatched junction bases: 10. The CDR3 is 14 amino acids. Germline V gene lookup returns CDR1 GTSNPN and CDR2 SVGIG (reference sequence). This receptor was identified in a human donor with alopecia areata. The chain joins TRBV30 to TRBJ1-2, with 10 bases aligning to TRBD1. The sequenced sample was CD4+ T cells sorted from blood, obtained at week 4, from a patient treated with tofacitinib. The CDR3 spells CAWTWGQGRRGYTF. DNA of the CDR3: TGTGCCTGGACGTGGGGACAGGGGCGCCGGGGCTACACCTTC.